The rows below give T cell receptor beta chains drawn from one sample of a study of blood T cell repertoires in COVID-19. Repertoires were generated with immunoSEQ multiplex PCR, while TCRdb's copy carries only in-frame clones and drops some. The sample lists roughly 180,000 clones; 60% to 80% were seen once. Material for sequencing was PBMCs or T cells enriched from blood (not recorded which). These receptors came from a man aged 55 to 70 who had been exposed to COVID-19. Each CDR3 is given with its conserved first and last residue. D genes are given only for firm matches. Part of the rows lack a size; the others show once, few, many or a class for expanded clones.

cdr3_nt: TGTGCCAGCTCACCCGTAGCGGGGAGCTCCTACAATGAGCAGTTCTTC
cdr3_aa: CASSPVAGSSYNEQFF
d_call: TRBD2
v_call: TRBV18
clone_size: .
j_call: TRBJ2-1

cdr3_nt: TGTGCCATCAGCAAAACCGGGACAGGGGTCGAAGGCTACACCTTC
cdr3_aa: CAISKTGTGVEGYTF
d_call: TRBD1
v_call: TRBV10-3
clone_size: once
j_call: TRBJ1-2

cdr3_nt: TGTGCCAGCAGCTTTATTGGGGCCAACGTCCTGACTTTC
cdr3_aa: CASSFIGANVLTF
d_call: .
v_call: TRBV7-2
clone_size: once
j_call: TRBJ2-6

cdr3_nt: TGCAGCGTGACGACAGGGGTAGGTGAAGCTTTCTTT
cdr3_aa: CSVTTGVGEAFF
d_call: TRBD1
v_call: TRBV29-1
clone_size: .
j_call: TRBJ1-1

cdr3_nt: TGTGCCAGCAGCTCGGGGACAGCCCATGGGGAAGCTTTCTTT
cdr3_aa: CASSSGTAHGEAFF
d_call: TRBD1
v_call: TRBV5-4
clone_size: .
j_call: TRBJ1-1

cdr3_nt: TGTGCCAGCAGCCAAGATCTCCCTAGCGGGAGTTGGACCGGGGAGCTGTTTTTT
cdr3_aa: CASSQDLPSGSWTGELFF
d_call: TRBD2
v_call: TRBV4-2
clone_size: .
j_call: TRBJ2-2

cdr3_nt: TGTGCCAGCAGCCTAGGGACAGTCGAGTATGGCTACACCTTC
cdr3_aa: CASSLGTVEYGYTF
d_call: TRBD1
v_call: TRBV7-8
clone_size: .
j_call: TRBJ1-2

cdr3_nt: TGCGCCAGCAGCGGCGGGACAGGTCTCAACTATGGCTACACCTTC
cdr3_aa: CASSGGTGLNYGYTF
d_call: TRBD1
v_call: TRBV5-1
clone_size: .
j_call: TRBJ1-2

cdr3_nt: TGTGCCAGTAGCACGGACAGGGATCCAGGCTACGAGCAGTACTTC
cdr3_aa: CASSTDRDPGYEQYF
d_call: TRBD1
v_call: TRBV19
clone_size: .
j_call: TRBJ2-7

cdr3_nt: TGTGCCAGCAGGGACTACAGGGGTCGCGAGCAGTACTTC
cdr3_aa: CASRDYRGREQYF
d_call: .
v_call: TRBV12-3/TRBV12-4
clone_size: .
j_call: TRBJ2-7

cdr3_nt: TGTGCCAGCAGTTTTTCGGGACAGCAATATGAAAAACTGTTTTTT
cdr3_aa: CASSFSGQQYEKLFF
d_call: TRBD1
v_call: TRBV27
clone_size: .
j_call: TRBJ1-4

cdr3_nt: TGCAGCGTTTACGGGGGGCGTGACACTGAAGCTTTCTTT
cdr3_aa: CSVYGGRDTEAFF
d_call: .
v_call: TRBV29-1
clone_size: .
j_call: TRBJ1-1

cdr3_nt: TGTGCCAGTAGTATTCAGGGGTCAGGTAGCAATCAGCCCCAGCATTTT
cdr3_aa: CASSIQGSGSNQPQHF
d_call: .
v_call: TRBV19
clone_size: .
j_call: TRBJ1-5

cdr3_nt: TGCGCCAGCAGCTTGGGCGGGGCAGATACGCAGTATTTT
cdr3_aa: CASSLGGADTQYF
d_call: .
v_call: TRBV5-1
clone_size: .
j_call: TRBJ2-3

cdr3_nt: TGTGCCAGTAGTATAGGGGGCCACTTAAACTATGGCTACACCTTC
cdr3_aa: CASSIGGHLNYGYTF
d_call: .
v_call: TRBV19
clone_size: .
j_call: TRBJ1-2

cdr3_nt: TGTGCCAGCAGCTTGCTCAGCGGGAGTTTGATGCCGCTCGAGCAGTACTTC
cdr3_aa: CASSLLSGSLMPLEQYF
d_call: TRBD2
v_call: TRBV5-4
clone_size: .
j_call: TRBJ2-7

cdr3_nt: TGCGCCAGCAGTGAGTCGGGTCAGGTGGACACCATATATTTT
cdr3_aa: CASSESGQVDTIYF
d_call: .
v_call: TRBV10-1
clone_size: .
j_call: TRBJ1-3

cdr3_nt: TGTGCCAGTAGTATATCGACAGGGAATGAGCAGTTCTTC
cdr3_aa: CASSISTGNEQFF
d_call: TRBD1
v_call: TRBV19
clone_size: .
j_call: TRBJ2-1

cdr3_nt: TGTGCCAGCAGCTTCGGCGGGAGGGGCGGCACAGATACGCAGTATTTT
cdr3_aa: CASSFGGRGGTDTQYF
d_call: TRBD2
v_call: TRBV7-9
clone_size: .
j_call: TRBJ2-3

cdr3_nt: TGTGCCCTAGGGGGCAACGAGCAGTACTTC
cdr3_aa: CALGGNEQYF
d_call: TRBD1
v_call: TRBV7-9
clone_size: .
j_call: TRBJ2-7

cdr3_nt: TGTGCCAGCAGCTTAGATGCAAGGAGTGGAAACACCATATATTTT
cdr3_aa: CASSLDARSGNTIYF
d_call: .
v_call: TRBV11-3
clone_size: .
j_call: TRBJ1-3

cdr3_nt: TGTGCCAGCAGTGGGCCCATGGCTCAGTTCTTC
cdr3_aa: CASSGPMAQFF
d_call: .
v_call: TRBV6-2/TRBV6-3
clone_size: .
j_call: TRBJ2-1

cdr3_nt: TGTGCCATATTACTAGCGGGTATTGTAAACAATGAGCAGTTCTTC
cdr3_aa: CAILLAGIVNNEQFF
d_call: TRBD2
v_call: TRBV2
clone_size: once
j_call: TRBJ2-1

cdr3_nt: TGTGCCAGCAGCCGATCAGGGGCTGAAGGGGAAAAACTGTTTTTT
cdr3_aa: CASSRSGAEGEKLFF
d_call: .
v_call: TRBV7-6
clone_size: few
j_call: TRBJ1-4

cdr3_nt: TGTGCCAGCAGCTTGGAACCAGGGACAGATAGCAATCAGCCCCAGCATTTT
cdr3_aa: CASSLEPGTDSNQPQHF
d_call: TRBD1
v_call: TRBV7-2
clone_size: .
j_call: TRBJ1-5

cdr3_nt: TGTGCCAGCAGCTTAAGTACTAGACTCTACGAGCAGTACTTC
cdr3_aa: CASSLSTRLYEQYF
d_call: .
v_call: TRBV7-9
clone_size: once
j_call: TRBJ2-7

cdr3_nt: TGTGCCAGCTCACCCCTGGTGGGAGTCAATCAGCCCCAGCATTTT
cdr3_aa: CASSPLVGVNQPQHF
d_call: .
v_call: TRBV18
clone_size: .
j_call: TRBJ1-5

cdr3_nt: TGTGCCACCGGACAGGGCACGCTGCTGCAGGAAAACACCATATATTTT
cdr3_aa: CATGQGTLLQENTIYF
d_call: TRBD1
v_call: TRBV7-7
clone_size: .
j_call: TRBJ1-3

cdr3_nt: TGTGCCAGCAGCCCCGGGGTGGGCGACGAGCAGTACTTC
cdr3_aa: CASSPGVGDEQYF
d_call: .
v_call: TRBV11-3
clone_size: .
j_call: TRBJ2-7

cdr3_nt: TGTGCCTGGAGGGACAGGGGGCTCTACGAGCAGTACTTC
cdr3_aa: CAWRDRGLYEQYF
d_call: TRBD1
v_call: TRBV30
clone_size: .
j_call: TRBJ2-7

cdr3_nt: TGTGCCAGCAGCGGTAGCGGGAGACAGGAGACCCAGTACTTC
cdr3_aa: CASSGSGRQETQYF
d_call: TRBD2
v_call: TRBV7-2
clone_size: .
j_call: TRBJ2-5

cdr3_nt: TGTGCCAGCAATACAGGGCTTACCACCGGGGAGCTGTTTTTT
cdr3_aa: CASNTGLTTGELFF
d_call: .
v_call: TRBV27
clone_size: once
j_call: TRBJ2-2

cdr3_nt: TGTGCCAGCAGCTTTGCAGAGAACACTGAAGCTTTCTTT
cdr3_aa: CASSFAENTEAFF
d_call: .
v_call: TRBV7-9
clone_size: .
j_call: TRBJ1-1

cdr3_nt: TGTGCCAGCAGCTTGGTAGGCAGGGGAGATGAGACCCAGTACTTC
cdr3_aa: CASSLVGRGDETQYF
d_call: .
v_call: TRBV5-4
clone_size: .
j_call: TRBJ2-5

cdr3_nt: TGTGCCAGCAGTGAACGGGACAGAGCCTACGAGCAGTACTTC
cdr3_aa: CASSERDRAYEQYF
d_call: TRBD1
v_call: TRBV6-1
clone_size: .
j_call: TRBJ2-7

cdr3_nt: TGTGCCATCAGTGGGGCCATGCTAGCGGGAGGCGGTGAGCAGTACTTC
cdr3_aa: CAISGAMLAGGGEQYF
d_call: TRBD2
v_call: TRBV10-3
clone_size: .
j_call: TRBJ2-7

cdr3_nt: TGCAGCGTTGAAGATGGAGCAGGGAAGAACACTGAAGCTTTCTTT
cdr3_aa: CSVEDGAGKNTEAFF
d_call: .
v_call: TRBV29-1
clone_size: .
j_call: TRBJ1-1

cdr3_nt: TGCGCCAGCAGCCAAGATAGTGCCGGGACACCCTATGGCTACACCTTC
cdr3_aa: CASSQDSAGTPYGYTF
d_call: .
v_call: TRBV4-3
clone_size: few
j_call: TRBJ1-2

cdr3_nt: TGTGCCAGCAGCTTATGGCATCAGGGTGATTCACCCCTCCACTTT
cdr3_aa: CASSLWHQGDSPLHF
d_call: .
v_call: TRBV5-6
clone_size: once
j_call: TRBJ1-6

cdr3_nt: TGTGCCAGCAGTGGACCGGGACAGCTCTTATATGGCTACACCTTC
cdr3_aa: CASSGPGQLLYGYTF
d_call: TRBD1
v_call: TRBV25-1
clone_size: .
j_call: TRBJ1-2

cdr3_nt: TGTGCCAGCAGTTTTAAAGAGACCCAGTACTTC
cdr3_aa: CASSFKETQYF
d_call: .
v_call: TRBV6-5
clone_size: .
j_call: TRBJ2-5

cdr3_nt: TGCGCCAGCAGCTTAAGTGGCACAGCCTACGAGCAGTACTTC
cdr3_aa: CASSLSGTAYEQYF
d_call: .
v_call: TRBV5-1
clone_size: once
j_call: TRBJ2-7

cdr3_nt: TGTGCCACCAGTGGTGTTACGGCGAGGGACACAGATACGCAGTATTTT
cdr3_aa: CATSGVTARDTDTQYF
d_call: .
v_call: TRBV24-1
clone_size: .
j_call: TRBJ2-3

cdr3_nt: TGTGCCAGCAGCCCAAACTCCGTTCCCGGAGCCAAAAACATTCAGTACTTC
cdr3_aa: CASSPNSVPGAKNIQYF
d_call: .
v_call: TRBV9
clone_size: .
j_call: TRBJ2-4

cdr3_nt: TGTGCCAGCAGACAGCAGGGGCCAGGGGAGCAGTACTTC
cdr3_aa: CASRQQGPGEQYF
d_call: .
v_call: TRBV27
clone_size: once
j_call: TRBJ2-7

cdr3_nt: TGTGCCTGGATGTGGGGGCCGAACACTGAAGCTTTCTTT
cdr3_aa: CAWMWGPNTEAFF
d_call: .
v_call: TRBV30
clone_size: .
j_call: TRBJ1-1

cdr3_nt: TGTGCCAGCTCACCATTTCTAGCGGGAGGGTCCTACAATGAGCAGTTCTTC
cdr3_aa: CASSPFLAGGSYNEQFF
d_call: TRBD2
v_call: TRBV18
clone_size: .
j_call: TRBJ2-1